What follows are 28 T cell receptor beta chains derived from one specimen sequenced in a study of blood T cell repertoires in COVID-19 (dated by TCRdb to about 2020). The library came from the immunoSEQ multiplex PCR assay. The immuneACCESS repertoire file appears here via TCRdb, limited to in-frame rearrangements. These files lack a portion of the clones; in checked studies, under half of the deficit traces to unresolved V genes, and the cause of the others is not known. For this sample the table gives about 170,000 clones, of which roughly 90% were detected only once. Of the sample, 25% to 30% is held by the ten largest clones. Material for sequencing was peripheral blood. The receptors were sampled from a man aged 60 to 69 with acute or convalescent COVID-19.

V is TRBV6-2 or TRBV6-3 and J is TRBJ1-2; 7 bases match TRBD1. CDR3 length: 12 residues. Unmatched junction bases numbered 5, after V lost 5 bases and J lost 8 bases. Germline assignment: CDR1 MNHEY and CDR2 SVGEGT. CDR3 sequence reads: CASSPDRVGYTF. The CDR3 DNA is TGTGCCAGCAGTCCAGACAGGGTAGGCTACACCTTC.

The chain is built from TRBV7-2 and TRBJ1-1; D unresolved. With 1 base removed from V and 0 bases from J, the gap between germline ends came to 12 bases. Germline V gives CDR1 SGHTA, CDR2 FQGNSA. The CDR3 sequence is 16 residues long. The CDR3 is CASSLGWEALNTEAFF. The CDR3 region has the DNA TGTGCCAGCAGCTTAGGGTGGGAGGCCTTGAACACTGAAGCTTTCTTT.

The chain links TRBV5-1 to TRBJ1-1, with 7 bases identical to TRBD1. The CDR3 totals 15 residues. Germline lookup yields CDR1 SGHRS and CDR2 YFSETQ. Trimming at V came to 4 bases and at J to 0 bases, leaving 6 bases not matched to a gene. The CDR3 loop reads CASSRDSSMNTEAFF. The DNA for the CDR3 is TGCGCCAGCAGCAGGGACAGCAGCATGAACACTGAAGCTTTCTTT.

The V gene is TRBV29-1, the J gene TRBJ1-5; TRBD1 matches at 9 bases. From germline, CDR1 is SQVTM and CDR2 ANQGSEA. The CDR3 loop spans 17 amino acids. With V trimmed by 7 bases and J by 2 bases, 15 bases remained unmatched. The CDR3 loop reads CSAGARDRDYGNQPQHF. As DNA, the CDR3 is TGCAGCGCCGGAGCTCGGGACAGGGATTATGGCAATCAGCCCCAGCATTTT.

The CDR3, as DNA: TGTGCCATCAGTGGTAGGGGTAGCGGGGGGGCCAGCACAGATACGCAGTATTTT. It translates to CAISGRGSGGASTDTQYF. This chain connects TRBV10-3 to TRBJ2-3, with TRBD2 matching over 11 bases. The V gene's germline CDR1 is ENHRY and CDR2 SYGVKD. There are 18 residues in the CDR3. V lost 4 bases to trimming and J lost 0 bases; unmatched junction nucleotides: 9.

The genes are TRBV12-5 and TRBJ2-2, with 10 bases fitting TRBD2. Germline CDR1 LGHNT, CDR2 FRNRAP. Germline trimming cut 5 bases from V and 7 bases from J; bases unmatched to any gene: 16. The CDR3 has 18 residues. The CDR3 loop is CASGARWASGGGGGELFF. The CDR3 nucleotides are TGTGCTAGTGGTGCCCGATGGGCGAGCGGGGGGGGAGGCGGGGAGCTGTTTTTT.

This clone was seen a handful of times. This rearrangement joins TRBV6-5 to TRBJ1-1; TRBD1 agrees at 9 bases. V lost 4 bases and J lost 5; bases outside the gene matches: 5. Germline CDR1 is MNHEY and CDR2 is SVGAGI. The CDR3 consists of 14 residues. CDR3: CASSSWTGATEAFF. As DNA, the CDR3 is TGTGCCAGCAGTTCCTGGACAGGGGCGACTGAAGCTTTCTTT.

The rearrangement links TRBV24-1 to TRBJ1-5; no clear D. Between the trimmed V and J ends, which lost 7 bases and 2 bases, there was a span of 8 bases. Germline V gene lookup returns CDR1 KGHDR and CDR2 SFDVKD. This CDR3 region has 13 residues. CDR3 in amino acids: CATSNSGNQPQHF. The CDR3 DNA sequence: TGTGCCACCAGCAACAGTGGCAATCAGCCCCAGCATTTT.

This clone was seen only once. CDR3 nucleotide sequence: TGCACCAGCAGCCAAGATGGGGGGGAGCGGTACAATGAGCAGTTCTTC. It is translated as CTSSQDGGERYNEQFF. This chain links TRBV1 with TRBJ2-1; TRBD2 reflects the table's D call only, with no check against the DNA. TRBV1 is reported as a pseudogene. The CDR3 totals 16 residues.

The genes are TRBV10-2 and TRBJ1-1, with a possible D match to TRBD1 (6 bases). V was cut by 7 bases and J by 5 bases, with 11 bases left in between. Germline V gives CDR1 WSHSY, CDR2 SAAADI. The CDR3 sequence is 12 residues long. The CDR3 sequence is CASTQGRTEAFF. As DNA, the CDR3 is TGCGCCAGCACTCAGGGGCGGACTGAAGCTTTCTTT.

This clone showed up just a few times. CDR3 nucleotides: TGCGCCAGCAGCTTGAGGGGACAGCAAGAGACCCAGTACTTC. Protein sequence: CASSLRGQQETQYF. The chain is built from TRBV5-1 and TRBJ2-5; 7 bases agree with TRBD1. The trim removed 1 base at V and 2 bases at J, leaving 2 bases unmatched. Germline V lookup: CDR1 SGHRS, CDR2 YFSETQ. This CDR3 contains 14 residues. Using reference TRBV5-1 and TRBJ2-5 for the parts outside the CDR3, the full variable domain is KAGVTQTPRYLIKTRGQQVTLSCSPISGHRSVSWYQQTPGQGLQFLFEYFSETQRNKGNFPGRFSGRQFSNSRSEMNVSTLELGDSALYLCASSLRGQQETQYFGPGTRLLVL.

The chain employs TRBV4-3 and TRBJ2-3; 8 bases are shared with TRBD2. The length of the CDR3 is 15 residues. CDR1 is LGHNA and CDR2 is YSLEER in the germline V gene. V shed 4 bases, J shed 7 bases, and the junction held 10 bases outside the gene matches. For the CDR3, the DNA is TGCGCCAGCAGCCGCTCAGCGGGGGAGGGTTATACGCAGTATTTT. This codes for CASSRSAGEGYTQYF.

The chain has TRBV19 and TRBJ1-2; 8 bases are shared with TRBD1. CDR3 size: 14 residues. With V trimmed by 4 bases and J by 4 bases, 5 bases remained unmatched. Germline CDR1 reads LNHDA; CDR2 reads SQIVND (reference sequence). The CDR3 spells CASSTQDRVYGYTF. The CDR3 DNA reads TGTGCCAGTAGTACCCAGGACAGGGTCTATGGCTACACCTTC.

The CDR3 sequence is CASSYISSAGGEAFF. In DNA form, the CDR3 reads TGTGCCAGCAGTTACATCTCCTCGGCGGGGGGTGAAGCTTTCTTT. The V and J genes are TRBV6-5 and TRBJ1-1; TRBD1 is a possible D gene (5 bases). From germline, CDR1 is MNHEY and CDR2 SVGAGI. CDR3 length equals 15 residues. V lost 2 bases and J 7 bases, leaving 17 bases between the germline ends.

This clone was seen just once. This chain links TRBV19 with TRBJ2-7, with D perhaps matching TRBD2 (6 bases). This CDR3 has 15 residues. Germline assignment: CDR1 LNHDA and CDR2 SQIVND (reference sequence). Deletions cut 3 bases from V and 0 bases from J, with 12 bases between. For the CDR3, the DNA is TGTGCCAGTAGTATCGGGGAGGACCGCTCCTACGAGCAGTACTTC. Translating gives CASSIGEDRSYEQYF.

V gene TRBV6-5 combines with J gene TRBJ1-1; tentative D call: TRBD1 (6 bases). The ends were cut back, 11 bases at V and 5 bases at J, with 21 bases in the middle. The V gene's germline CDR1 is MNHEY and CDR2 SVGAGI. This CDR3 region has 14 residues. This chain's CDR3 is CAAQRQVGVTEAFF. The CDR3 DNA reads TGTGCCGCCCAGAGACAGGTTGGGGTAACTGAAGCTTTCTTT.

The V call is TRBV9, the J call TRBJ1-3, with unresolved D. There are 15 residues in the CDR3. With 0 bases removed from V and 0 bases from J, the gap between germline ends came to 7 bases. Germline V gene data show CDR1 as SGDLS and CDR2 as YYNGEE. DNA of the CDR3: TGTGCCAGCAGCGTAGACCACAGCTCTGGAAACACCATATATTTT. This gives the protein CASSVDHSSGNTIYF.

The chain carries TRBV3-1 (or the pseudogene TRBV3-2) and TRBJ1-1; no reliable D call. V was shortened by 1 base and J by 4 bases, with 4 bases between the two germline ends. This CDR3 has 12 residues. CDR1 and CDR2 (germline): LGHDT, YNNKEL (reference sequence). The CDR3 is CASSQGLTEAFF. CDR3 nucleotides: TGTGCCAGCAGCCAAGGACTCACTGAAGCTTTCTTT.

The V and J genes are TRBV5-6 and TRBJ2-7, with a weak D call TRBD2 (5 bases). Germline CDR1 is SGHDT and CDR2 is YYEEEE. Trimming cost V 3 bases and J 1 base, with 8 bases left between them. There are 13 residues in the CDR3. The CDR3 protein is CASSSRGSYEQYV. In DNA form, the CDR3 reads TGTGCCAGCAGCTCACGGGGATCCTACGAGCAGTACGTC.

The chain's CDR3 is CASSLTGGAYNEQFF. The CDR3 DNA follows: TGTGCCAGCAGCTTGACAGGGGGCGCTTACAATGAGCAGTTCTTC. The chain is built from TRBV11-2 and TRBJ2-1; 10 bases fit TRBD1. This CDR3 region has 15 residues. Trimming at V came to 3 bases and at J to 4 bases, leaving 3 bases not matched to a gene. The V gene's germline CDR1 is SGHAT and CDR2 FQNNGV.

V gene TRBV30 combines with J gene TRBJ1-6, with TRBD1 identical over 7 bases. From germline, CDR1 is GTSNPN and CDR2 SVGIG (reference sequence). Trimming removed 7 bases from V and 10 bases from J; junction bases left unmatched: 13. CDR3 length: 14 residues. The CDR3 loop is CASGSGTVSSPLHF. CDR3 coding DNA: TGTGCCTCCGGATCCGGGACAGTATCCTCACCCCTCCACTTT.

This clone came up once. Written as DNA, the CDR3 is TGCGCCAGCAGCTTCGGGACTAGCGGGTACAATGAGCAGTTCTTC. This gives the protein CASSFGTSGYNEQFF. This chain connects TRBV5-1 to TRBJ2-1, with 12 nucleotides matching TRBD2. This CDR3 has 15 residues. The trim removed 2 bases at V and 4 bases at J, leaving 1 base unmatched. Germline V CDR1 and CDR2: SGHRS, YFSETQ.

The CDR3: CAWSPPGGAFF. The CDR3 DNA follows: TGTGCCTGGAGTCCCCCCGGTGGTGCTTTCTTT. The chain links TRBV30 to TRBJ1-1; D ambiguous. This CDR3 contains 11 residues. Germline CDR1 GTSNPN, CDR2 SVGIG (reference sequence). Trimming removed 2 bases at V and 11 bases at J, with 12 bases between.

The V gene is TRBV30, the J gene TRBJ1-4; 11 bases line up with TRBD1. V lost 0 bases, J lost 8 bases, and 11 bases stayed unmatched. CDR1 and CDR2 (germline): GTSNPN, SVGIG (reference sequence). CDR3 size: 17 residues. CDR3 loop: CAWSVRGTGGSREKLFF. The CDR3 bases are TGTGCCTGGAGTGTACGAGGGACAGGGGGTTCGAGAGAAAAACTGTTTTTT.

V usage is TRBV4-3 and J usage is TRBJ2-1, with 10 bases lining up with TRBD2. This CDR3 spans 18 amino acids. Per germline, CDR1 LGHNA and CDR2 YSLEER. V dropped 0 bases and J dropped 6; count of bases not matched to a gene: 11. Here the CDR3 reads CASSQEWASGRDGNEQFF. The CDR3 DNA sequence: TGCGCCAGCAGCCAAGAGTGGGCTAGCGGGAGAGATGGCAATGAGCAGTTCTTC.

CDR3: CASSQDESRDRVGYTF. The CDR3 coding sequence is TGCGCCAGCAGCCAAGATGAGTCCCGGGACAGGGTTGGCTACACCTTC. The chain couples TRBV4-1 to TRBJ1-2; 9 positions match TRBD1. The CDR3 spans 16 residues. With V trimmed by 0 bases and J by 7 bases, 9 bases remained unmatched. Germline assignment: CDR1 MGHRA and CDR2 YSYEKL.

The CDR3 nucleotides are TGTGCCAGTAGGATCCGGGACAGGGATACGGACGGGGAGCTGTTTTTT. It is translated as CASRIRDRDTDGELFF. The chain couples TRBV19 to TRBJ2-2; 9 nucleotides match TRBD1. The junction had 12 bases not matched to a gene; V was cut back by 6 bases and J by 7 bases. CDR1 is LNHDA and CDR2 is SQIVND in the germline V gene (reference sequence). There are 16 residues in the CDR3.

A few counts support this clone. CDR3 loop: CASSAGRGVDEKLFF. As DNA, the CDR3 is TGTGCCAGCAGCGCCGGGAGAGGGGTGGATGAAAAACTGTTTTTT. The genes are TRBV9 and TRBJ1-4; maybe TRBD1 (5 bases). This CDR3 is 15 amino acids long. Trimming took off 3 bases at V and 6 bases at J, with 15 bases between the two ends. CDR1 is SGDLS and CDR2 is YYNGEE in the germline V gene. Combining the CDR3 with reference TRBV9 and TRBJ1-4 gives the whole variable domain DSGVTQTPKHLITATGQRVTLRCSPRSGDLSVYWYQQSLDQGLQFLIQYYNGEERAKGNILERFSAQQFPDLHSELNLSSLELGDSALYFCASSAGRGVDEKLFFGSGTQLSVL.